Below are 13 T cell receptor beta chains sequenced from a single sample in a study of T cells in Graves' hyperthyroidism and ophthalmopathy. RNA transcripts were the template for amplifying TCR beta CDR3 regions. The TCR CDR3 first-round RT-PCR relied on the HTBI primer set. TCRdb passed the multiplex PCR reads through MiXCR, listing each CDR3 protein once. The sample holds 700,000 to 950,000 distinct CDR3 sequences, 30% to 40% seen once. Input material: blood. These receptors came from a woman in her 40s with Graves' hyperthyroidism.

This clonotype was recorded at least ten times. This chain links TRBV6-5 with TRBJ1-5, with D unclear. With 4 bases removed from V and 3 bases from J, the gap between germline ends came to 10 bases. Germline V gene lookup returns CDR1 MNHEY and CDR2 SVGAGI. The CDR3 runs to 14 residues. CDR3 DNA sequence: TGTGCCAGCAGTTCCCACAACGACAATCAGCCCCAGCATTTT. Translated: CASSSHNDNQPQHF.

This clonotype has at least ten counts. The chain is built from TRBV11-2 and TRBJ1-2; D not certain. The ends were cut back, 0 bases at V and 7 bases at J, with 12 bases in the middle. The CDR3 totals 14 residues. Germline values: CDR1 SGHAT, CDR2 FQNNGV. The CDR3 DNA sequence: TGTGCCAGCAGCTTAGACAGCCCCTTATTTGGCTACACCTTC. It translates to CASSLDSPLFGYTF. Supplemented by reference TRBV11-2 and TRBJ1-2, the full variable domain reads EAGVAQSPRYKIIEKRQSVAFWCNPISGHATLYWYQQILGQGPKLLIQFQNNGVVDDSQLPKDRFSAERLKGVDSTLKIQPAKLEDSAVYLCASSLDSPLFGYTFGSGTRLTVV.

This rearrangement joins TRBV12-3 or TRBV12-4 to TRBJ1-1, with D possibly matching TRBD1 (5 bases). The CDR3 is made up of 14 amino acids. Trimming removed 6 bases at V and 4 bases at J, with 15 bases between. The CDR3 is CASSSDLGGTEAFF. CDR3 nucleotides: TGTGCCAGCAGCTCTGACTTGGGGGGCACTGAAGCTTTCTTT.

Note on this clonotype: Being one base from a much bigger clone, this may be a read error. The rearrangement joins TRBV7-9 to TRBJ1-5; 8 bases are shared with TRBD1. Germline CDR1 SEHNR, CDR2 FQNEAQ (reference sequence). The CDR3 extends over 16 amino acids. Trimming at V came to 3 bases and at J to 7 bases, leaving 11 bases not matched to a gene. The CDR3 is CASSFGTSSGGQPQHF. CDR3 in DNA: TGTGCCAGCAGCTTCGGGACAAGTTCAGGGGGCCAGCCCCAGCATTTT.

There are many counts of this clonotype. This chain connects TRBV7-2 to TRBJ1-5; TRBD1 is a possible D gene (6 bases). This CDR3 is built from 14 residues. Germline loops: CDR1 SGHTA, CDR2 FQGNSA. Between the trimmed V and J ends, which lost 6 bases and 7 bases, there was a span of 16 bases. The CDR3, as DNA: TGTGCCAGCAGTCATGGGGCGGGGGGCCAGCCCCAGCATTTT. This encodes CASSHGAGGQPQHF.

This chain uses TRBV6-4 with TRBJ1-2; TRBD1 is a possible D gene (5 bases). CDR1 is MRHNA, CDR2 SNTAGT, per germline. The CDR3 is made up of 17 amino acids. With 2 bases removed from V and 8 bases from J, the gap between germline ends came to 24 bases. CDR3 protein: CASSDARMGDPRRGYTF. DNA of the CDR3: TGTGCCAGCAGTGACGCGCGAATGGGGGACCCTAGGCGAGGCTACACCTTC.

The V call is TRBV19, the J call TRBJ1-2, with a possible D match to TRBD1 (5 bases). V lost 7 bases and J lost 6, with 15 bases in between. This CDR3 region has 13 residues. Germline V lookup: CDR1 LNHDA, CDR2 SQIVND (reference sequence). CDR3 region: CASNKGTNDGYTF. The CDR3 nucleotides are TGTGCCAGTAATAAGGGGACCAACGATGGCTACACCTTC.

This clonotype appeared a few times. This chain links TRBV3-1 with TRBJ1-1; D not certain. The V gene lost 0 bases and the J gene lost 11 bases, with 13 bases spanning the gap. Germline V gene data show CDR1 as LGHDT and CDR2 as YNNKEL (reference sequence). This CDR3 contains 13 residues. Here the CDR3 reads CASSQDLISEAFF. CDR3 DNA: TGTGCCAGCAGCCAAGATCTGATAAGCGAGGCTTTCTTT.

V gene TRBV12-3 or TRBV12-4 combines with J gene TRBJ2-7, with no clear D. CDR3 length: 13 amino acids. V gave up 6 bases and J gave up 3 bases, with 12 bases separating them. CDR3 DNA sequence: TGTGCCAGCAGCTCCGAATGGGACTACGAGCAGTACTTC. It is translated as CASSSEWDYEQYF.

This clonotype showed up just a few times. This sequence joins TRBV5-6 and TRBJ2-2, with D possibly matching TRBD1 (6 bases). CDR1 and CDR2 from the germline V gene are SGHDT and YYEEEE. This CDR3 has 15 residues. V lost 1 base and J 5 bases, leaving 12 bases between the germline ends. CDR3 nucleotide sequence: TGTGCCAGCAGCTTGTCCATGAGGGGGACCGGGGAGCTGTTTTTT. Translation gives CASSLSMRGTGELFF.

This chain's CDR3 is CASSYSMYPWTSGYTGELFF. The CDR3 DNA follows: TGTGCCAGCAGTTACTCGATGTACCCCTGGACTAGCGGATACACCGGGGAGCTGTTTTTT. V is TRBV6-2 or TRBV6-3 and J is TRBJ2-2; 10 bases map to TRBD2. V gave up 0 bases and J gave up 3 bases; unmatched junction bases: 13. The germline V gene encodes CDR1 MNHEY and CDR2 SVGEGT. The CDR3 runs to 20 residues.

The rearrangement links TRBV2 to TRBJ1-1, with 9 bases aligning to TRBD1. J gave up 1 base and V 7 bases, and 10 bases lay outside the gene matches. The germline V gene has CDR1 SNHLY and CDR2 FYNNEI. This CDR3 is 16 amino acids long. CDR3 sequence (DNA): TGTGCCAGCAAGCCCCCGGACAGGGGAACGAACACTGAAGCTTTCTTT. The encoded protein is CASKPPDRGTNTEAFF.

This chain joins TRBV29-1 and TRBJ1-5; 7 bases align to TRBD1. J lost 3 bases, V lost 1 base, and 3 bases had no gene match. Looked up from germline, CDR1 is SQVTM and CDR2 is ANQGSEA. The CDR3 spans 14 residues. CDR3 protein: CSVEVDRANQPQHF. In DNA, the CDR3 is TGCAGCGTTGAAGTCGACAGGGCCAATCAGCCCCAGCATTTT.